This T cell receptor (beta chain) was sequenced during a study of blood T cell repertoires in COVID-19. About the study: The samples span acute and convalescent COVID-19 from the United States, Italy and Spain.

In this sample, this clone turned up a few times. The CDR3 contains 15 residues. Trimming took 5 bases from V and 0 from J, leaving 13 bases between them. Germline CDR1 reads MGHRA; CDR2 reads YSYEKL. Assay used: immunoSEQ multiplex PCR; TCRdb lists only in-frame clones, some missing. The sample has about 270,000 clones, around 89% seen once. This chain connects TRBV4-1 to TRBJ1-1; weak D call: TRBD1 (6 bases). Sample: PBMCs or T cells enriched from blood (not recorded which). The clonotype comes from a woman under 30 who had recovered from COVID-19. This chain's CDR3 is CASSSFGGLNTEAFF. The CDR3 nucleotides read TGCGCCAGCAGCTCTTTCGGGGGGCTGAACACTGAAGCTTTCTTT.